This T cell receptor beta chain was profiled in a study of blood T cell repertoires in COVID-19. After removal of 4 bases from V and 0 bases from J, the junction contained 4 bases not matched to a gene. CDR3 length: 16 amino acids. CDR1 is SGHRS, CDR2 YFSETQ, per germline. In the original workflow: Amplification of reference gene primers was used by the study to estimate nucleated cell counts. The protocol was immunoSEQ multiplex PCR, while the TCRdb copy is restricted to in-frame clones and leaves out a portion. That table supplies the V and J calls and clone size; D and trimming were determined from the DNA. The sample contains some 180,000 clones, roughly 85% of which appear only once. The count of this clone is one.

The origin of this receptor is a middle-aged man who had recovered from COVID-19. The source material was PBMCs or T cells enriched from blood (not recorded which). The chain recombines TRBV5-1 with TRBJ2-3; 11 nucleotides match TRBD1. The CDR3 DNA sequence: TGCGCCAGCAGCCCCGGACAGGGGGCGAGCACAGATACGCAGTATTTT. This codes for CASSPGQGASTDTQYF.